The subject of this entry is one T cell receptor beta chain. The V and J ends lost 6 bases and 5 bases, in that order; junction bases with no gene match: 12. Per germline, CDR1 KGHSH and CDR2 LQKENI. This CDR3 has 16 amino acids. The source of the sample is a study of blood T cell repertoires in COVID-19. The assay was immunoSEQ multiplex PCR, and TCRdb's table has in-frame clones only and misses some. The profile shows 200,000 or so clones, about nine tenths of them singletons. This chain connects TRBV18 to TRBJ2-1; 8 bases agree with TRBD1. This receptor was identified in a man between 70 and 80 years old with active or convalescent COVID-19. The sequenced material came from peripheral blood. The CDR3 bases are TGTGCCAGCTCCGCCTTTGGCGGACAGGGAAACAATGAGCAGTTCTTC. It codes for CASSAFGGQGNNEQFF. The full variable domain, completed using reference TRBV18 and TRBJ2-1, is NAGVMQNPRHLVRRRGQEARLRCSPMKGHSHVYWYRQLPEEGLKFMVYLQKENIIDESGMPKERFSAEFPKEGPSILRIQQVVRGDSAAYFCASSAFGGQGNNEQFFGPGTRLTVL.